The clone carrying this TCR beta chain occurred once. Its target is unknown. Deep-level settings were used for running the assay. The assay was immunoSEQ multiplex PCR, and TCRdb's table has in-frame clones only and misses some. This sample has about 2,100,000 clones, with 85% to 95% found just once. The sample originates from a study of shared clonotypes between healthy human individuals. Naive-designated CD8 cells lacked CD45RO, were positively enriched for CCR7, and omitted terminally differentiated effector memory CD45RA+ cells. Study outcomes and limitations: What limited the represented genetic and exposure-history diversity was the small number of donors.

The CDR3 extends over 12 amino acids. Trimming left V 5 bases short and J 5 bases short, with 6 bases between. Germline-derived CDR1 and CDR2 are MNHEY and SMNVEV (reference sequence). This sequence was found in a man younger than 35 in good health. Some clones in this sample may be carry-over from other donors' samples. The specimen was naive CD8+ T cells from PBMCs. The chain links TRBV27 to TRBJ2-2, with no clear D. CDR3 loop: CASSPSTGELFF. DNA of the CDR3: TGTGCCAGCAGTCCGTCAACCGGGGAGCTGTTTTTT.